Below, 10 T cell receptor beta chains from the same sample are listed, as sequenced in a study of cytomegalovirus exposure and HLA in healthy donors. PCR primers comprised 60 Vbeta and 13 Jbeta primers. TCRdb's copy holds only in-frame clones and misses some; the assay was immunoSEQ multiplex PCR. The sample totals 100,000 to 150,000 clones; its top ten clones hold more than 1%. Input material: PBMCs. The receptors originated from a man younger than 35 in good health and CMV-seronegative.

V is TRBV7-9 and J is TRBJ1-5; a possible D gene is TRBD1 (6 bases). The V and J ends lost 4 bases and 5 bases respectively, with 12 bases between them. Germline V gives CDR1 SEHNR, CDR2 FQNEAQ (reference sequence). This CDR3 is 14 amino acids long. DNA of the CDR3: TGTGCCAGCAGCTCGACAGGAGATTATCAGCCCCAGCATTTT. Its translation: CASSSTGDYQPQHF.

V gene TRBV7-5 combines with J gene TRBJ1-1; TRBD1, the table's D call, lacks a check against the DNA. TRBV7-5 is given as a pseudogene. There are 13 residues in the CDR3. The CDR3 reads CARSLEGGTEAFF. DNA for the CDR3: TGTGCCAGAAGCTTAGAAGGGGGCACTGAAGCTTTCTTT.

The gene calls are TRBV29-1 and TRBJ1-4, with D possibly being TRBD1 (5 bases). The CDR3 sequence is 12 residues long. Trimming cost V 6 bases and J 7 bases, with 12 bases left between them. CDR1 is SQVTM, CDR2 ANQGSEA, per germline. CDR3 DNA: TGCAGCGTCCTTGACAGTAGTGAAAAACTGTTTTTT. Amino acid sequence: CSVLDSSEKLFF.

The chain uses TRBV23-1 and TRBJ2-7, with 9 bases fitting TRBD1. TRBV23-1 counts as an open reading frame of uncertain function. The CDR3 length is 17 residues. J gave up 3 bases and V 2 bases, and 11 bases lay outside the gene matches. The CDR3 region has the DNA TGCGCCAGCAGTCAAATGAAACCACAGGGGGCTTTCTACGAGCAGTACTTC. It is translated as CASSQMKPQGAFYEQYF.

The rearrangement joins TRBV5-6 to TRBJ2-5, with 8 bases identical to TRBD2. The germline V gene encodes CDR1 SGHDT and CDR2 YYEEEE. CDR3 size: 16 residues. V trimming: 0 bases; J trimming: 5 bases; junction bases outside the gene matches: 9. The CDR3 nucleotides read TGTGCCAGCAGCTTGGGTCAGCGGGAGAAGGTGGAGACCCAGTACTTC. The encoded protein is CASSLGQREKVETQYF.

The V call is TRBV29-1, the J call TRBJ1-4; D is unresolved. The CDR3 is made up of 15 amino acids. Germline CDR1 SQVTM, CDR2 ANQGSEA. Trimming removed 7 bases at V and 0 bases at J, with 15 bases between. CDR3 protein: CSGLITGATNEKLFF. Written as DNA, the CDR3 is TGCAGCGGGCTAATTACGGGTGCAACTAATGAAAAACTGTTTTTT.

CDR3 in amino acids: CASSLARGPFSNYGYTF. In nucleotides, the CDR3 is TGTGCCAGCAGCTTAGCCAGGGGCCCCTTTTCTAACTATGGCTACACCTTC. The chain couples TRBV11-2 to TRBJ1-2; possible D gene TRBD1, 6 bases. The germline V gene has CDR1 SGHAT and CDR2 FQNNGV. With 1 base removed from V and 0 bases from J, the gap between germline ends came to 15 bases. This CDR3 comprises 17 residues. The full variable domain, completed using reference TRBV11-2 and TRBJ1-2, is EAGVAQSPRYKIIEKRQSVAFWCNPISGHATLYWYQQILGQGPKLLIQFQNNGVVDDSQLPKDRFSAERLKGVDSTLKIQPAKLEDSAVYLCASSLARGPFSNYGYTFGSGTRLTVV.

This sequence joins TRBV7-2 and TRBJ2-3, with D maybe TRBD1 (5 bases). The CDR3 is 15 residues long. Germline V gene sequence: CDR1 SGHTA, CDR2 FQGNSA. V shed 1 base and J shed 5 bases, with 13 bases lying between them. CDR3: CASSLVRQGEDTQYF. The CDR3 DNA reads TGTGCCAGCAGCTTAGTAAGGCAGGGCGAAGATACGCAGTATTTT.

V and J are TRBV7-2 and TRBJ2-1; 8 bases fit TRBD2. V lost 3 bases to trimming and J lost 8 bases; unmatched junction nucleotides: 12. The V gene's germline CDR1 is SGHTA and CDR2 FQGNSA. This CDR3 contains 16 residues. The CDR3 protein is CASSFFTGGHDDEQFF. The CDR3 coding sequence is TGTGCCAGCAGCTTTTTTACGGGGGGGCATGATGATGAGCAGTTCTTC.

The rearrangement links TRBV30 to TRBJ1-4; D unclear. Trimming shortened V by 1 base and J by 15 bases, and 15 bases separated the two germline ends. This CDR3 is built from 12 residues. Germline V gene lookup returns CDR1 GTSNPN and CDR2 SVGIG (reference sequence). CDR3 nucleotide sequence: TGTGCCTGGAGTGAGAGGAGTGGGTCGATGTTTTTT. It encodes CAWSERSGSMFF.